Each of the 18 T cell receptor beta chains below was sequenced from the same sample in a study of cytomegalovirus exposure and HLA in healthy donors. PCR involved 60 Vbeta and 13 Jbeta primers. Assay used: immunoSEQ multiplex PCR; TCRdb lists only in-frame clones, some missing. Here the sample spans over 100,000 clones, approximately 70% being singletons. Sequenced: PBMCs. The source is a woman aged 25 to 39 in good health and CMV-seronegative.

The V call is TRBV7-9, the J call TRBJ2-1, with D possibly TRBD2 on 5 matching bases. The V gene's germline CDR1 is SEHNR and CDR2 FQNEAQ (reference sequence). This CDR3 has 16 amino acids. Trimming took 8 bases from V and 4 from J, leaving 21 bases between them. DNA for the CDR3: TGTGCCAGCGCGTCCCGCCCGGACTCAACTTACAATGAGCAGTTCTTC. Translated: CASASRPDSTYNEQFF. The full variable domain, rest sourced from reference TRBV7-9 and TRBJ2-1, is DTGVSQNPRHKITKRGQNVTFRCDPISEHNRLYWYRQTLGQGPEFLTYFQNEAQLEKSRLLSDRFSAERPKGSFSTLEIQRTEQGDSAMYLCASASRPDSTYNEQFFGPGTRLTVL.

This clone was counted a few times. The chain joins TRBV1 to TRBJ2-1; TRBD2, as called in the table, went unchecked against the DNA. TRBV1 is marked as a pseudogene. This CDR3 region has 17 residues. CDR3 sequence reads: CTSSQFPSGTRFQGQFF. The CDR3 nucleotides read TGCACCAGCAGCCAATTCCCGTCGGGGACTAGGTTTCAGGGGCAGTTCTTC.

The CDR3 here is CATSREVGQNPYGYTF. The CDR3 nucleotides are TGTGCCACCAGCAGAGAGGTTGGACAGAACCCCTATGGCTACACCTTC. This chain joins TRBV15 and TRBJ1-2, with D possibly TRBD1 on 6 matching bases. Per germline, CDR1 LNHNV and CDR2 YYDKDF (reference sequence). The V end was cut by 0 bases, the J end by 4 bases, with 15 bases between. The CDR3 sequence is 16 residues long.

This chain links TRBV5-6 with TRBJ2-1; 7 bases match TRBD2. V gave up 4 bases and J gave up 8 bases; unmatched junction bases: 15. There are 16 residues in the CDR3. Germline assignment: CDR1 SGHDT and CDR2 YYEEEE. The CDR3 sequence: CASSPGRAGDLDEQFF. The CDR3 DNA follows: TGTGCCAGCAGCCCTGGCCGGGCGGGGGACCTGGATGAGCAGTTCTTC.

This chain joins TRBV23-1 and TRBJ1-2; TRBD1 is a possible D gene (6 bases). TRBV23-1 is treated as an ORF (open reading frame) with a function not yet certain. The CDR3 consists of 14 residues. V was clipped by 0 bases and J by 7 bases, with 12 bases between them. The CDR3 loop reads CASSQSAGEGGYTF. CDR3 DNA: TGCGCCAGCAGTCAATCGGCAGGGGAGGGTGGCTACACCTTC.

CDR3 sequence reads: CAWTDGVGYTF. CDR3 sequence (DNA): TGTGCCTGGACCGACGGGGTTGGCTACACCTTC. The chain employs TRBV30 and TRBJ1-2; D uncertain. Germline CDR1 and CDR2: GTSNPN and SVGIG (reference sequence). The germline V and J ends were trimmed by 4 bases and 7 bases, with 10 bases remaining between them. The CDR3 consists of 11 residues.

J is TRBJ1-1 and V is TRBV18, with 7 positions matching TRBD1. There are 16 residues in the CDR3. The J segment lost 7 bases and the V segment lost 3 bases, leaving 14 bases of the junction unmatched. Per germline, CDR1 KGHSH and CDR2 LQKENI. The CDR3 region is CASSPGGRGMNIEAFF. CDR3 DNA: TGTGCCAGCTCACCGGGGGGCAGGGGGATGAATATTGAAGCTTTCTTT.

This sequence joins TRBV29-1 and TRBJ2-2, with 9 bases matching TRBD1. The CDR3 covers 14 residues. Germline CDR1 reads SQVTM; CDR2 reads ANQGSEA. The trim removed 7 bases at V and 1 base at J, leaving 4 bases unmatched. CDR3 DNA: TGCAGCGCTTGGGACAGGGAGAACACCGGGGAGCTGTTTTTT. Amino acid sequence: CSAWDRENTGELFF.

The chain recombines TRBV30 with TRBJ1-1; no clear D gene. The CDR3 runs 13 residues. V shed 2 bases and J shed 1 base, with 8 bases lying between them. Germline V gene sequence: CDR1 GTSNPN, CDR2 SVGIG (reference sequence). Written as DNA, the CDR3 is TGTGCCTGGAGTTTACAGCCGAACACTGAAGCTTTCTTT. Translating it yields CAWSLQPNTEAFF.

On this clone: The same CDR3 also results from other DNA sequences found in this sample. The V gene is TRBV5-6, the J gene TRBJ1-1, with D possibly matching TRBD1 (5 bases). CDR3 length equals 12 residues. Deletions cut 2 bases from V and 10 bases from J, with 12 bases between. The V gene's germline CDR1 is SGHDT and CDR2 YYEEEE. CDR3 sequence reads: CASSFEGGGAFF. The DNA of the CDR3 is TGTGCCAGCAGCTTCGAAGGCGGGGGAGCTTTCTTT.

This clone has more than one count but fewer than ten. The chain employs TRBV6-5 and TRBJ1-5; D is unresolved. The CDR3 is 14 amino acids. Trimming pared 5 bases from V and 6 bases from J, leaving 14 bases between. The V gene's germline CDR1 is MNHEY and CDR2 SVGAGI. DNA of the CDR3: TGTGCCAGCAGTCCGTGGGCAGGAGGTCAGCCCCAGCATTTT. This codes for CASSPWAGGQPQHF.

This clone was found a few times. The chain links TRBV5-1 to TRBJ2-1; 7 positions match TRBD1. The V gene's germline CDR1 is SGHRS and CDR2 YFSETQ. Trimming at V came to 0 bases and at J to 8 bases, leaving 14 bases not matched to a gene. This CDR3 is built from 17 residues. CDR3 region: CASSLGSRQGVKDEQFF. In DNA, the CDR3 is TGCGCCAGCAGCTTGGGGTCCAGACAGGGAGTGAAGGATGAGCAGTTCTTC.

CDR3 DNA sequence: TGCGCCAGCAGCCTTCAGCCGGGACAGGGTGGAAGTGAAAAACTGTTTTTT. Translating it yields CASSLQPGQGGSEKLFF. The chain joins TRBV5-1 to TRBJ1-4; 9 positions agree with TRBD1. Germline V gene sequence: CDR1 SGHRS, CDR2 YFSETQ. The V gene end was trimmed by 4 bases and the J gene end by 7 bases; junction bases not matched to a gene: 14. CDR3 length: 17 amino acids.

This clone was seen more than once but under ten times. The rearrangement links TRBV5-6 to TRBJ2-3; 8 bases are shared with TRBD2. CDR1 and CDR2 (germline): SGHDT, YYEEEE. J gave up 6 bases and V 9 bases, and 15 bases lay outside the gene matches. CDR3 size: 15 residues. In DNA form, the CDR3 reads TGTGCCACCCATCGGGAGGCGGGAGGAGGTGATACGCAGTATTTT. Amino acid sequence: CATHREAGGGDTQYF.

The V call is TRBV9, the J call TRBJ2-5; 8 nucleotides match TRBD2. Trimming cost V 4 bases and J 3 bases; bases outside gene matches: 5. The CDR3 runs to 14 residues. Germline-derived CDR1 and CDR2 are SGDLS and YYNGEE. The CDR3 spells CASSPRAGEETQYF. In nucleotides, the CDR3 is TGTGCCAGCAGCCCTCGAGCGGGAGAAGAGACCCAGTACTTC.

J is TRBJ2-1 and V is TRBV7-2, with a possible D match to TRBD2 (7 bases). Trimming shortened V by 5 bases and J by 3 bases, and 14 bases separated the two germline ends. The CDR3 is 15 residues long. Germline CDR1 is SGHTA and CDR2 is FQGNSA. The DNA of the CDR3 is TGTGCCAGCAGCCTCGGCGGGGGCCTCTACAATGAGCAGTTCTTC. The encoded protein is CASSLGGGLYNEQFF. Combining the CDR3 with reference TRBV7-2 and TRBJ2-1 gives the whole variable domain GAGVSQSPSNKVTEKGKDVELRCDPISGHTALYWYRQSLGQGLEFLIYFQGNSAPDKSGLPSDRFSAERTGGSVSTLTIQRTQQEDSAVYLCASSLGGGLYNEQFFGPGTRLTVL.

This chain joins TRBV5-1 and TRBJ2-1; a weak D match, TRBD2 (5 bases). Germline CDR1 SGHRS, CDR2 YFSETQ. Trimming left V 4 bases short and J 7 bases short, with 18 bases between. The CDR3 spans 15 residues. CDR3 region: CASSAPRAYWNEQFF. Written as DNA, the CDR3 is TGCGCCAGCAGCGCCCCGCGGGCCTATTGGAATGAGCAGTTCTTC.

This clone came up a few times. The chain employs TRBV6-6 and TRBJ1-1; D unclear. Per the germline V gene, CDR1 is MNHNY and CDR2 is SVGAGI (reference sequence). The CDR3 totals 15 residues. The germline V and J ends were trimmed by 2 bases and 1 base, with 11 bases remaining between them. CDR3 residues: CASSYPERGNTEAFF. The DNA for the CDR3 is TGTGCCAGCAGTTACCCTGAACGGGGGAACACTGAAGCTTTCTTT.